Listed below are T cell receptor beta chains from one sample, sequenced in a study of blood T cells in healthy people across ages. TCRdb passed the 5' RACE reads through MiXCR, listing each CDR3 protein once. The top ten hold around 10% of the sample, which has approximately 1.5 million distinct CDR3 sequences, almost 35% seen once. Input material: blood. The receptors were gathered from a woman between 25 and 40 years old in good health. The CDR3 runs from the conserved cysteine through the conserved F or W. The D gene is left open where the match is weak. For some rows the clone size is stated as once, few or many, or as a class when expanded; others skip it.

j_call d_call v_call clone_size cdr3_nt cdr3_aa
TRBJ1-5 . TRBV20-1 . TGCAGTGCTAGTAATGGGGGCTATCAGCCCCAGCATTTT CSASNGGYQPQHF
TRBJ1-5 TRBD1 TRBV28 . TGTGCCAGCAGTATACAGGGGGCGCGTCAGCCCCAGCATTTT CASSIQGARQPQHF
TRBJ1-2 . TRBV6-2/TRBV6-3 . TGTGCCAGCAGTTACAGTTCGTTCGGAACAGGAGATAACTATGGCTACACCTTC CASSYSSFGTGDNYGYTF
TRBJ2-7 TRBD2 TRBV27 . TGTGCCAGCAAAGTACTAGCGGGGGACGAGCAGTACTTC CASKVLAGDEQYF
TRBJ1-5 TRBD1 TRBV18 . TGTGCCAGCTCCCTACTCGACAGGGGCGATCAGCCCCAGCATTTT CASSLLDRGDQPQHF
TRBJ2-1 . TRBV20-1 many TGCAGTGCTAGATCCCCCTCTAGCCGTCCTGAGCAGTTCTTC CSARSPSSRPEQFF
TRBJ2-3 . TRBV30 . TGTGCCTGGTCACCCTCGGCCAGGGGAGATACGCAGTATTTT CAWSPSARGDTQYF
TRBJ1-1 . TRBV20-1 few TGCAGTGCTAGTGTGGTGGCGAGGGGTGAAGCTTTCTTT CSASVVARGEAFF
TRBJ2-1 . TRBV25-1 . TGTGCCAGCAGGGAGGATGAGTCCGGCAATGAGCAGTTCTTC CASREDESGNEQFF
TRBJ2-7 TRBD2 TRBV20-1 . TGCAGTGCTCCGGGGGGTCTTATGTCCTACGAGCAGTACTTC CSAPGGLMSYEQYF
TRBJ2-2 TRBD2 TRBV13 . TGTGCCAGCAGCAATAGCGGGAGTGAAACCGGGGAGCTGTTTTTT CASSNSGSETGELFF
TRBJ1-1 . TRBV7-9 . TGTGCCAGCAGAGAGAGCGCAGGGGTGAACACTGAAGCTTTCTTT CASRESAGVNTEAFF
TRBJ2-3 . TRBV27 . TGTGCCAGCAGTAGTACAGGGTCACGGATTCAAATCGGCACAGATACGCAGTATTTT CASSSTGSRIQIGTDTQYF